Shown below are 28 T cell receptor beta chains from a single sample sequenced in a study of blood T cell repertoires in COVID-19. Profiled with immunoSEQ multiplex PCR; TCRdb holds only in-frame clones, not every one. This sample carries 150,000 or so clones, approximately 86% of them seen once, and the ten largest clones take approximately 18%. Sequenced input: PBMCs or T cells enriched from blood (not recorded which). The origin of the receptors is a man aged 60-69 years who had recovered from COVID-19.

This clone came up a few times. The DNA for the CDR3 is TGTGCCAGCAAGTCCAATAGCGGCAACTCCGGGGAGCTGTTTTTT. It is translated as CASKSNSGNSGELFF. This chain uses TRBV6-5 with TRBJ2-2, with D possibly TRBD2 on 6 matching bases. Per the germline V gene, CDR1 is MNHEY and CDR2 is SVGAGI. The CDR3 runs 15 residues. Trimming cost V 7 bases and J 6 bases, with 18 bases left between them.

This clone was seen a few times. The chain recombines TRBV5-4 with TRBJ1-4; 8 nucleotides agree with TRBD1. The CDR3 extends over 12 amino acids. Germline assignment: CDR1 SGHNT and CDR2 YYREEE (reference sequence). The trim removed 4 bases at V and 8 bases at J, leaving 1 base unmatched. CDR3 protein: CASSRDREKLFF. In DNA form, the CDR3 reads TGTGCCAGCAGCCGGGACAGGGAAAAACTGTTTTTT. The entire variable domain, with the rest obtained from reference TRBV5-4 and TRBJ1-4, is as follows: ETGVTQSPTHLIKTRGQQVTLRCSSQSGHNTVSWYQQALGQGPQFIFQYYREEENGRGNFPPRFSGLQFPNYSSELNVNALELDDSALYLCASSRDREKLFFGSGTQLSVL.

The chain is built from TRBV2 and TRBJ2-3, with TRBD1 identical over 9 bases. This CDR3 contains 14 residues. CDR1 SNHLY and CDR2 FYNNEI come from the germline V gene. The V segment lost 6 bases and the J segment 3 bases; nucleotides outside the gene matches: 4. DNA for the CDR3: TGTGCCAGCAGCGGACAGGGGAGAACAGATACGCAGTATTTT. This translates into CASSGQGRTDTQYF.

The chain is built from TRBV6-5 and TRBJ1-4; perhaps TRBD1 as D (6 bases). Looked up from germline, CDR1 is MNHEY and CDR2 is SVGAGI. V was shortened by 5 bases and J by 4 bases, with 14 bases between the two germline ends. This CDR3 has 15 residues. The CDR3 region has the DNA TGTGCCAGCAGTCTCCAACAGGGCTTTAATGAAAAACTGTTTTTT. This gives the protein CASSLQQGFNEKLFF.

The chain has TRBV5-6 and TRBJ2-7, with TRBD2 identical over 7 bases. With 2 bases clipped from V and 0 bases from J, the junction kept 8 bases outside the gene matches. CDR3 size: 16 residues. Per germline, CDR1 SGHDT and CDR2 YYEEEE. CDR3 sequence: CASSFSGGSSSYEQYF. CDR3 DNA sequence: TGTGCCAGCAGCTTCTCCGGGGGGAGTAGCTCCTACGAGCAGTACTTC.

The CDR3 nucleotides are TGCAGCGTCGCTTCGGGGGGGAATTCACCCCTCCACTTT. This codes for CSVASGGNSPLHF. The V call is TRBV29-1, the J call TRBJ1-6, with D possibly being TRBD1 (5 bases). The CDR3 is 13 residues long. Trimming left V 6 bases short and J 7 bases short, with 13 bases between. Germline V gene data show CDR1 as SQVTM and CDR2 as ANQGSEA.

The chain employs TRBV28 and TRBJ1-1; 7 nucleotides match TRBD1. This CDR3 is 14 amino acids long. The ends lost 5 bases at V and 2 bases at J; junction bases unmatched: 5. Looked up from germline, CDR1 is MDHEN and CDR2 is SYDVKM. The DNA for the CDR3 is TGTGCCAGCAGTCCAGACAGGGTCAACACTGAAGCTTTCTTT. Translated: CASSPDRVNTEAFF. Based on the CDR3 plus reference TRBV28 and TRBJ1-1, the full variable domain is DVKVTQSSRYLVKRTGEKVFLECVQDMDHENMFWYRQDPGLGLRLIYFSYDVKMKEKGDIPEGYSVSREKKERFSLILESASTNQTSMYLCASSPDRVNTEAFFGQGTRLTVV.

This clone was counted only a few times. The chain is built from TRBV16 and TRBJ2-1, with D maybe TRBD1 (5 bases). The CDR3 length is 14 residues. The germline V gene has CDR1 KGHSY and CDR2 FQNENV. V lost 0 bases, J lost 8 bases, and 11 bases lay in between. Written as DNA, the CDR3 is TGTGCCAGCAGCCAATCGCAGGGCATCGATGAGCAGTTCTTC. This codes for CASSQSQGIDEQFF.

This chain joins TRBV5-1 and TRBJ1-2; TRBD1 might be the D (5 bases). Between the trimmed V and J ends, which lost 0 bases and 4 bases, there was a span of 13 bases. This CDR3 region has 15 residues. Germline lookup yields CDR1 SGHRS and CDR2 YFSETQ. CDR3 region: CASSLEADGAYGYTF. For the CDR3, the DNA is TGCGCCAGCAGCTTGGAGGCGGATGGGGCCTATGGCTACACCTTC.

The chain links TRBV18 to TRBJ1-2; D not resolved. The germline V and J ends were trimmed by 3 bases and 0 bases, with 5 bases remaining between them. The length of the CDR3 is 13 residues. The V gene's germline CDR1 is KGHSH and CDR2 LQKENI. CDR3 sequence reads: CASSPETNYGYTF. Here the CDR3 DNA reads TGTGCCAGCTCACCGGAGACTAACTATGGCTACACCTTC.

The V call is TRBV4-2, the J call TRBJ1-3, with 7 bases fitting TRBD1. Trimming cost V 1 base and J 2 bases; bases outside gene matches: 5. The CDR3 runs to 16 residues. Germline values: CDR1 LGHNA, CDR2 YNFKEQ. The CDR3 sequence: CASSQGGRGTGNTIYF. CDR3 nucleotides: TGTGCCAGCAGCCAAGGGGGCAGGGGGACTGGAAACACCATATATTTT.

The rearrangement uses TRBV5-1 and TRBJ2-7; D is perhaps TRBD2 (6 bases). There are 14 residues in the CDR3. Trimming shortened V by 3 bases and J by 6 bases, and 16 bases separated the two germline ends. Germline loops: CDR1 SGHRS, CDR2 YFSETQ. CDR3 nucleotides: TGCGCCAGCAGCTCTGGGGGAAGCGGGCTCGAGCAGTACTTC. This codes for CASSSGGSGLEQYF.

This clone was recorded a few times. The chain carries TRBV6-7 and TRBJ2-3; no reliable D call. TRBV6-7 is recorded as an ORF, its role being uncertain. CDR3 length: 10 residues. V was cut by 11 bases and J by 4 bases, with 7 bases left in between. DNA for the CDR3: TGTGCCGTAAGCGCAGATACGCAGTATTTT. Translated, it gives CAVSADTQYF.

This chain links TRBV5-6 with TRBJ1-6, with unresolved D. Trimming removed 0 bases at V and 7 bases at J, with 17 bases between. Germline V gives CDR1 SGHDT, CDR2 YYEEEE. The CDR3 has 17 residues. The CDR3 nucleotides read TGTGCCAGCAGCTTGGGTAGACAACCCCGGAGGAATTCACCCCTCCACTTT. The encoded protein is CASSLGRQPRRNSPLHF.

The V and J genes are TRBV6-5 and TRBJ2-5, with 7 nucleotides matching TRBD1. The CDR3 is made up of 12 amino acids. Germline CDR1 reads MNHEY; CDR2 reads SVGAGI. The ends lost 7 bases at V and 3 bases at J; junction bases unmatched: 2. The CDR3 coding sequence is TGTGCCAGCATTACAGGGGAAGAGACCCAGTACTTC. Protein product: CASITGEETQYF.

The chain couples TRBV18 to TRBJ2-5, with D possibly TRBD1 on 5 matching bases. Germline V lookup: CDR1 KGHSH, CDR2 LQKENI. The CDR3 contains 18 residues. Trimming shortened V by 4 bases and J by 7 bases, and 28 bases separated the two germline ends. The CDR3 reads CASSQETQDFFTLGTQYF. CDR3 coding DNA: TGTGCCAGCTCACAAGAGACACAGGATTTTTTTACCTTGGGGACCCAGTACTTC.

The chain has TRBV23-1 and TRBJ1-5, with D possibly TRBD1 on 6 matching bases. TRBV23-1 is known as an ORF, though its function is uncertain. Trimming cost V 9 bases and J 0 bases, with 24 bases left between them. This CDR3 spans 18 amino acids. The CDR3 is CAREQGQSRVYSNQPQHF. The DNA for the CDR3 is TGCGCCAGGGAACAAGGACAGAGCAGGGTATATAGCAATCAGCCCCAGCATTTT.

This rearrangement joins TRBV2 to TRBJ1-2; 8 bases are a match to TRBD1. The germline gives CDR1 SNHLY, CDR2 FYNNEI. V lost 5 bases and J lost 3; bases outside the gene matches: 5. The CDR3 is 14 amino acids. This CDR3 reads CASSRETGDYGYTF. The CDR3 nucleotides are TGTGCCAGCAGTAGGGAGACAGGGGACTATGGCTACACCTTC.

Remarks on this clone: The identical CDR3 is also encoded by other nucleotide sequences in the sample. This sequence joins TRBV18 and TRBJ2-1, with D perhaps matching TRBD2 (6 bases). The germline CDR1 and CDR2 sequences are KGHSH and LQKENI. Trimming took 3 bases from V and 4 from J, leaving 13 bases between them. The CDR3 is 15 amino acids. This CDR3 reads CASSPSGTGYNEQFF. The CDR3 DNA follows: TGTGCCAGCTCACCCTCCGGGACTGGTTACAATGAGCAGTTCTTC.

This sequence joins TRBV2 and TRBJ1-4, with a possible D match to TRBD1 (5 bases). The CDR3 totals 14 residues. Germline CDR1 reads SNHLY; CDR2 reads FYNNEI. V lost 8 bases and J 7 bases, leaving 17 bases between the germline ends. The CDR3: CASLNRGTIEKLFF. CDR3 bases: TGTGCCAGCCTCAATCGGGGGACGATTGAAAAACTGTTTTTT. Full variable domain (missing parts from reference TRBV2 and TRBJ1-4): EPEVTQTPSHQVTQMGQEVILRCVPISNHLYFYWYRQILGQKVEFLVSFYNNEISEKSEIFDDQFSVERPDGSNFTLKIRSTKLEDSAMYFCASLNRGTIEKLFFGSGTQLSVL.

The chain combines TRBV4-1 with TRBJ1-6, with TRBD1 as a possible D gene (6 bases). This CDR3 spans 15 amino acids. Germline values: CDR1 MGHRA, CDR2 YSYEKL. Between the trimmed V and J ends, which lost 4 bases and 9 bases, there was a span of 16 bases. CDR3 sequence reads: CASSRSGGGSSPLHF. The CDR3 nucleotides are TGCGCCAGCAGCCGATCGGGAGGGGGTAGTTCACCCCTCCACTTT.

The V gene is TRBV5-1, the J gene TRBJ1-4, with D perhaps TRBD1 (6 bases). The germline V and J ends were trimmed by 4 bases and 5 bases, with 9 bases remaining between them. Germline lookup yields CDR1 SGHRS and CDR2 YFSETQ. CDR3 length equals 13 residues. For the CDR3, the DNA is TGCGCCAGCAGCCGACAGGAGAATGAAAAACTGTTTTTT. It yields the protein CASSRQENEKLFF.

The chain carries TRBV3-1 (or the pseudogene TRBV3-2) and TRBJ1-2; the D gene is possibly TRBD1 (5 bases). Trimming cost V 4 bases and J 5 bases, with 14 bases left between them. Germline CDR1 and CDR2: LGHDT and YNNKEL (reference sequence). The CDR3 is made up of 14 amino acids. The CDR3 region has the DNA TGTGCCAGCAGCCCCCCCGACAGTCAATATGGCTACACCTTC. Translating gives CASSPPDSQYGYTF.

The CDR3 reads CASSISTGYAIQYF. In nucleotides, the CDR3 is TGTGCCAGTAGTATCTCGACAGGGTACGCCATTCAGTACTTC. The rearrangement joins TRBV19 to TRBJ2-4; 7 bases align to TRBD1. V gave up 3 bases and J gave up 9 bases; unmatched junction bases: 8. Looked up from germline, CDR1 is LNHDA and CDR2 is SQIVND (reference sequence). The CDR3 runs to 14 residues.

The chain has TRBV12-3 or TRBV12-4 and TRBJ2-7, with D perhaps TRBD2 (6 bases). V lost 4 bases and J lost 7, with 14 bases in between. The CDR3 totals 13 residues. The CDR3 spells CASSSYSSVEQYF. CDR3 bases: TGTGCCAGCAGTTCGTATTCTAGCGTTGAGCAGTACTTC.

This CDR3 reads CASSWGLAGSDTQYF. The CDR3 nucleotides read TGCGCCAGCAGCTGGGGACTAGCGGGCTCAGATACGCAGTATTTT. The chain recombines TRBV5-1 with TRBJ2-3; 12 nucleotides agree with TRBD2. The CDR3 loop spans 15 amino acids. The trim removed 3 bases at V and 4 bases at J, leaving 3 bases unmatched. Per the germline V gene, CDR1 is SGHRS and CDR2 is YFSETQ.

This sequence joins TRBV7-8 and TRBJ1-1; the D gene is possibly TRBD1 (6 bases). This CDR3 is 15 amino acids long. Germline V gene lookup returns CDR1 SGHVS and CDR2 FQNEAQ. Trimming pared 4 bases from V and 1 base from J, leaving 13 bases between. The CDR3 nucleotides read TGTGCCAGCAGCTCTCTCAGACAGGCGAACACTGAAGCTTTCTTT. It translates to CASSSLRQANTEAFF.

V and J are TRBV5-1 and TRBJ1-4, with D hard to call. CDR1 and CDR2 from the germline V gene are SGHRS and YFSETQ. The ends were cut back, 4 bases at V and 7 bases at J, with 11 bases in the middle. The CDR3 has 13 residues. CDR3 protein: CASSGIEGEKLFF. The CDR3 bases are TGCGCCAGCAGCGGAATCGAGGGTGAAAAACTGTTTTTT.